This TCR beta chain was identified in a study of cytomegalovirus exposure and HLA in healthy donors. Trimming left V 1 base short and J 12 bases short, with 10 bases between. From germline, CDR1 is SGHDT and CDR2 YYEEEE. The CDR3 runs to 11 residues. Notes on the study in general: The authors listed about 170 TCR beta chains as cytomegalovirus-associated. Most TCR sequences were uncommon, yet certain public TCRs appeared in many donors. It was reported that the classifier diagnosed cytomegalovirus status with high specificity and sensitivity in both the original and validation cohorts. In vitro testing confirmed a few CMV-associated chains as specific for CMV antigens.

Generated by immunoSEQ multiplex PCR, the TCRdb table keeps only in-frame clones and is missing some. The table records 230,000 or so clones, around nine tenths of them present only once. A word on this clone: Its specificity is unknown.

Sequenced input: PBMCs. The V gene is TRBV5-6, the J gene TRBJ2-5; D uncertain. This sequence originates from a woman aged 18-29 years in good health and CMV-seronegative. CDR3 nucleotide sequence: TGTGCCAGCAGCTTGACCGACACCGAGTACTTC. Amino acids: CASSLTDTEYF. Complete variable domain (other parts from reference TRBV5-6 and TRBJ2-5): DAGVTQSPTHLIKTRGQQVTLRCSPKSGHDTVSWYQQALGQGPQFIFQYYEEEERQRGNFPDRFSGHQFPNYSSELNVNALLLGDSALYLCASSLTDTEYFGPGTRLLVL.